These T cell receptor beta chains were read from a single sample in a study of T cells in Graves' hyperthyroidism and ophthalmopathy. TCRdb independently ran MiXCR on the multiplex PCR reads; one entry per CDR3 protein. Here the sample spans around 600,000 distinct CDR3 sequences, about a sixth being singletons. The sample comprised blood. These receptors came from a woman in her 40s with Graves' ophthalmopathy. Each CDR3 is given with its conserved first and last residue. D genes are given only for firm matches. Not all rows give a size; the values are once, few, many and, for expanded clones, a class.

>TRBD1|NA|TRBV15|TRBJ2-5
CATSGQGVETQYF
TGTGCCACCAGCGGACAGGGGGTAGAGACCCAGTACTTC
>NA|NA|TRBV4-1|TRBJ2-5
CASSQGPFQETQYF
TGCGCCAGCAGCCAGGGCCCCTTCCAAGAGACCCAGTACTTC
>NA|many|TRBV10-3|TRBJ2-5
CAISDRGEGTQYF
TGTGCCATCAGTGATCGGGGCGAGGGGACCCAGTACTTC
>NA|few|TRBV7-3|TRBJ2-5
CASSPGPSAPQYF
TGTGCCAGCAGCCCGGGCCCAAGTGCGCCCCAGTACTTC
>TRBD2|once|TRBV10-3|TRBJ2-3
CAISEYAPGTSGADTQYF
TGTGCCATCAGTGAGTACGCCCCCGGGACTAGCGGGGCAGATACGCAGTATTTT
>NA|many|TRBV20-1|TRBJ2-1
CSARDSVADYYNEQFF
TGCAGTGCTAGAGATTCGGTAGCGGATTACTACAATGAGCAGTTCTTC
>NA|many|TRBV3-1|TRBJ2-1
CASSPQMGYYDEQFF
TGTGCCAGCAGCCCCCAGATGGGGTATTACGATGAGCAGTTCTTC
>NA|NA|TRBV19|TRBJ1-2
CASSIAEGARGYTF
TGTGCCAGTAGTATAGCGGAGGGCGCCCGTGGCTACACCTTC
>NA|many|TRBV29-1|TRBJ2-5
CSVGGPSETQYF
TGCAGCGTTGGAGGCCCGTCGGAGACCCAGTACTTC
>NA|many|TRBV5-1|TRBJ2-1
CASAAIGTIEQFF
TGCGCCAGCGCAGCAATAGGTACAATTGAGCAGTTCTTC
>NA|NA|TRBV18|TRBJ1-2
CASSPLGRTEANYGYTF
TGTGCCAGCTCACCACTTGGCCGGACAGAAGCTAACTATGGCTACACCTTC
>NA|many|TRBV6-2/TRBV6-3|TRBJ1-5
CASSYWDRNQPQHF
TGTGCCAGCAGTTACTGGGACCGCAATCAGCCCCAGCATTTT
>TRBD1|NA|TRBV3-1|TRBJ1-2
CASSPWEGASGYTF
TGTGCCAGCAGCCCCTGGGAGGGGGCGAGTGGCTACACCTTC
>TRBD1|few|TRBV18|TRBJ2-2
CASSPFRDRGIAGELFF
TGTGCCAGCTCACCATTCCGGGACAGGGGGATCGCCGGGGAGCTGTTTTTT
>TRBD2|many|TRBV12-3/TRBV12-4|TRBJ2-3
CASSLGGTSGGATDTQYF
TGTGCCAGCAGTTTAGGCGGGACTAGCGGGGGGGCAACAGATACGCAGTATTTT
>NA|NA|TRBV10-3|TRBJ2-3
CAISVYSTDTQYF
TGTGCCATCAGTGTCTACTCCACAGATACGCAGTATTTT